These T cell receptor beta chains were read from a single sample in a study of T cell responses to AZD1222 COVID-19 vaccine. Data came from immunoSEQ multiplex PCR; TCRdb stores just in-frame clones and leaves some out. This sample yields tens of thousands of clones, of which roughly 90% are seen a single time; about 5.7% belongs to the top ten. Sequencing was performed on peripheral blood, taken 28 days after the second AZD1222 dose. These receptors originate from an adult who received the AZD1222 COVID-19 vaccine. Both conserved end residues are part of each CDR3. The D gene is left open where the match is weak. Clone size, where shown, is once, few, many, or a class for clones that have expanded.

d_gene: NA; j_gene: TRBJ1-1; v_gene: TRBV11-2; abundance: NA; CDR3nt: TGTGCCAGCAGCTTAGAAATGTTAACTGAAGCTTTCTTT; CDR3aa: CASSLEMLTEAFF
d_gene: TRBD1; j_gene: TRBJ1-4; v_gene: TRBV6-5; abundance: once; CDR3nt: TGTGCCATCACCAGGGGGGGTAATGAAAAACTGTTTTTT; CDR3aa: CAITRGGNEKLFF
d_gene: NA; j_gene: TRBJ2-5; v_gene: TRBV5-1; abundance: NA; CDR3nt: TGCGCCAGCAGCTCAGGTGCAGGGCAGGAGACCCAGTACTTC; CDR3aa: CASSSGAGQETQYF
d_gene: TRBD2; j_gene: TRBJ2-3; v_gene: TRBV19; abundance: NA; CDR3nt: TGTGCCAGTAGTATTTTGCGGGGGGGCCCAGATACGCAGTATTTT; CDR3aa: CASSILRGGPDTQYF
d_gene: NA; j_gene: TRBJ2-7; v_gene: TRBV6-1; abundance: NA; CDR3nt: TGTGCCAGCAGTGAAGCGGCAGGCTACGAGCAGTACTTC; CDR3aa: CASSEAAGYEQYF
d_gene: NA; j_gene: TRBJ1-2; v_gene: TRBV21-1; abundance: NA; CDR3nt: TGTGCCAGCAGCAAACAACCTCCTACTAAAAACTATGGCTACACCTTC; CDR3aa: CASSKQPPTKNYGYTF
d_gene: NA; j_gene: TRBJ1-3; v_gene: TRBV9; abundance: NA; CDR3nt: TGTGCCAGCAGCCCGGGGTGGGGATTAGAGGGAAACACCATATATTTT; CDR3aa: CASSPGWGLEGNTIYF
d_gene: NA; j_gene: TRBJ2-2; v_gene: TRBV9; abundance: NA; CDR3nt: TGTGCCAGCAGCGTAGGGTTGGGGCATACGGCCGGGGAGCTGTTTTTT; CDR3aa: CASSVGLGHTAGELFF
d_gene: TRBD1; j_gene: TRBJ1-2; v_gene: TRBV7-9; abundance: NA; CDR3nt: TGTGCCAGCAGCCTAGACAGGGGGCTCTATGGCTACACCTTC; CDR3aa: CASSLDRGLYGYTF
d_gene: TRBD2; j_gene: TRBJ2-1; v_gene: TRBV27; abundance: once; CDR3nt: TGTGCCAGCAGTTCCACAGGTGAAGCGGGGCTATACAATGAGCAGTTCTTC; CDR3aa: CASSSTGEAGLYNEQFF
d_gene: NA; j_gene: TRBJ2-5; v_gene: TRBV18; abundance: few; CDR3nt: TGTGCCAGCTCTCCCTCGTCTATCGACCCGAGGGCAGAGACCCAGTACTTC; CDR3aa: CASSPSSIDPRAETQYF
d_gene: TRBD1; j_gene: TRBJ1-1; v_gene: TRBV7-3; abundance: NA; CDR3nt: TGTGCCAGCAGCTATGGGACAGCGGGGACTGAAGCTTTCTTT; CDR3aa: CASSYGTAGTEAFF
d_gene: TRBD1; j_gene: TRBJ1-2; v_gene: TRBV2; abundance: NA; CDR3nt: TGTGCCAGCAGAAGGACAGGGGCGACTTATGGCTACACCTTC; CDR3aa: CASRRTGATYGYTF
d_gene: TRBD1; j_gene: TRBJ2-1; v_gene: TRBV11-3; abundance: NA; CDR3nt: TGTGCCAGCAGCTCCGGGACAGGGCCCTACAATGAGCAGTTCTTC; CDR3aa: CASSSGTGPYNEQFF
d_gene: NA; j_gene: TRBJ2-7; v_gene: TRBV4-1; abundance: NA; CDR3nt: TGCGCCAGCAGCCAGAAACAGGAGAACTACGAGCAGTACTTC; CDR3aa: CASSQKQENYEQYF
d_gene: NA; j_gene: TRBJ2-3; v_gene: TRBV9; abundance: NA; CDR3nt: TGTGCCAGCAGCGAGGAGGGCAGGGTTTGGGATACGCAGTATTTT; CDR3aa: CASSEEGRVWDTQYF
d_gene: NA; j_gene: TRBJ1-1; v_gene: TRBV2; abundance: NA; CDR3nt: TGTGCCAGCAGCGTACACGACATTGAAGCTTTCTTT; CDR3aa: CASSVHDIEAFF
d_gene: NA; j_gene: TRBJ2-7; v_gene: TRBV7-2; abundance: once; CDR3nt: TGTGCCAGCAGCTTACGGGCGGGCAAAGAGTACGAGCAGTACTTC; CDR3aa: CASSLRAGKEYEQYF
d_gene: TRBD2; j_gene: TRBJ2-1; v_gene: TRBV5-4; abundance: NA; CDR3nt: TGTGCCAGCAGCCTCTCGGGAGGGACACCCTACAATGAGCAGTTCTTC; CDR3aa: CASSLSGGTPYNEQFF
d_gene: TRBD2; j_gene: TRBJ2-5; v_gene: TRBV3-1/TRBV3-2; abundance: NA; CDR3nt: TGTGCCAGCAGCCGAAAGATACTAGCGGGGGGCCCAGAGACCCAGTACTTC; CDR3aa: CASSRKILAGGPETQYF
d_gene: TRBD1; j_gene: TRBJ1-1; v_gene: TRBV18; abundance: NA; CDR3nt: TGTGCCAGCTCAGCGGGACAGGGGGCCTTGGCTGAAGCTTTCTTT; CDR3aa: CASSAGQGALAEAFF
d_gene: NA; j_gene: TRBJ1-4; v_gene: TRBV12-2; abundance: NA; CDR3nt: TGTGCAAGTCGCTTAGCGGGGTCGGGGGGCGCGCACCGAGTTCTTAATGAAAAACTGTTTTTT; CDR3aa: CASRLAGSGGAHRVLNEKLFF
d_gene: TRBD1; j_gene: TRBJ1-5; v_gene: TRBV10-1; abundance: NA; CDR3nt: TGCGCCAGCAGTGAGTCCGGGACAGTCGACAGTGATAGCAATCAGCCCCAGCATTTT; CDR3aa: CASSESGTVDSDSNQPQHF
d_gene: NA; j_gene: TRBJ2-5; v_gene: TRBV20-1; abundance: NA; CDR3nt: TGCAGTGCTAGTAGGTCTGGGGGTTCAGAGACCCAGTACTTC; CDR3aa: CSASRSGGSETQYF
d_gene: NA; j_gene: TRBJ1-1; v_gene: TRBV11-2; abundance: NA; CDR3nt: TGTGCCAGCAGCTTAGTTTTGGGGGGCGTCAATGAAGCTTTCTTT; CDR3aa: CASSLVLGGVNEAFF
d_gene: TRBD1; j_gene: TRBJ1-1; v_gene: TRBV28; abundance: NA; CDR3nt: TGTGCCAGCAGTTTCAGGGGGCATGCTTTCTTT; CDR3aa: CASSFRGHAFF
d_gene: TRBD2; j_gene: TRBJ2-2; v_gene: TRBV24-1; abundance: NA; CDR3nt: TGTGCCACCAGTGATCTCCCACTCGCGGGGGAGAACACCGGGGAGCTGTTTTTT; CDR3aa: CATSDLPLAGENTGELFF
d_gene: TRBD1; j_gene: TRBJ1-1; v_gene: TRBV6-5; abundance: NA; CDR3nt: TGTGCCAGCAGGTCCCTGGGACAGGGGAACACTGAAGCTTTCTTT; CDR3aa: CASRSLGQGNTEAFF
d_gene: NA; j_gene: TRBJ2-1; v_gene: TRBV19; abundance: NA; CDR3nt: TGTGCCAGTAGTTGGGCCCGGAATAATGAGCAGTTCTTC; CDR3aa: CASSWARNNEQFF
d_gene: NA; j_gene: TRBJ1-2; v_gene: TRBV2; abundance: NA; CDR3nt: TGTGCCAGCACCTCAGACGGGGGCCCGGTCTATGGCTACACCTTC; CDR3aa: CASTSDGGPVYGYTF
d_gene: TRBD1; j_gene: TRBJ1-2; v_gene: TRBV27; abundance: NA; CDR3nt: TGTGCCAGCAGTTTTGGAGGGGGCGATGGCTACACCTTC; CDR3aa: CASSFGGGDGYTF
d_gene: NA; j_gene: TRBJ2-5; v_gene: TRBV3-1/TRBV3-2; abundance: NA; CDR3nt: TGTGCCAGCAGCCAAATGGGGCCAGAGACCCAGTACTTC; CDR3aa: CASSQMGPETQYF
d_gene: NA; j_gene: TRBJ1-6; v_gene: TRBV7-2; abundance: NA; CDR3nt: TGTGCCAGCAGCTTATGGACAACCAACAATTCACCCCTCCACTTT; CDR3aa: CASSLWTTNNSPLHF
d_gene: NA; j_gene: TRBJ1-4; v_gene: TRBV7-9; abundance: NA; CDR3nt: TGTGCCAGCAGCTGGGGACCTGAAAAACTGTTTTTT; CDR3aa: CASSWGPEKLFF
d_gene: NA; j_gene: TRBJ2-2; v_gene: TRBV7-2; abundance: NA; CDR3nt: TGTGCCAGCAGCTCAATTCGGGGACGGACCGGGGAGCTGTTTTTT; CDR3aa: CASSSIRGRTGELFF
d_gene: NA; j_gene: TRBJ1-1; v_gene: TRBV12-3/TRBV12-4; abundance: NA; CDR3nt: TGTGCCAGCAGTCCAAAGCGCTCACTCGCTTTCTTT; CDR3aa: CASSPKRSLAFF
d_gene: TRBD2; j_gene: TRBJ2-3; v_gene: TRBV2; abundance: NA; CDR3nt: TGTGCCAGCAGCGCCGGGACTAGTTCGTCAGATACGCAGTATTTT; CDR3aa: CASSAGTSSSDTQYF
d_gene: TRBD2; j_gene: TRBJ2-2; v_gene: TRBV5-1; abundance: NA; CDR3nt: TGCGCCAGCAGCACCACTAGCGGGGGTGCCGGGGAGCTGTTTTTT; CDR3aa: CASSTTSGGAGELFF
d_gene: TRBD1; j_gene: TRBJ2-7; v_gene: TRBV7-9; abundance: NA; CDR3nt: TGTGCCAGCACCTGGGACAGCCCCTACGAGCAGTACTTC; CDR3aa: CASTWDSPYEQYF
d_gene: NA; j_gene: TRBJ2-5; v_gene: TRBV7-2; abundance: NA; CDR3nt: TGTGCCAGCAGCTTACTCGAGACCCAGTACTTC; CDR3aa: CASSLLETQYF
d_gene: NA; j_gene: TRBJ2-7; v_gene: TRBV28; abundance: once; CDR3nt: TGTGCCAGCAGTCCCCAGTGGGGGCGGGGCTACGAGCAGTACTTC; CDR3aa: CASSPQWGRGYEQYF